What follows are 31 T cell receptor beta chains derived from one specimen sequenced in a study of blood T cell repertoires in COVID-19 (TCRdb year 2020). Library preparation employed the immunoSEQ multiplex PCR assay. TCRdb mirrors the immuneACCESS table, restricted to in-frame sequences. Some clones are absent from its copies; in checked studies, under half trace to an unresolved V gene, and the reason for the others is unknown. Here the sample has some 220,000 clones; 70% to 85% occur a single time. Around 9.5% of the sample is in the top ten clones. The material sequenced was peripheral blood. The receptors shown here come from a man aged 45-60 years with active or convalescent COVID-19.

This clone was detected once. This chain uses TRBV15 with TRBJ1-5; D gene uncertain. The V and J ends lost 3 bases and 4 bases respectively, with 7 bases between them. CDR1 and CDR2 (germline): LNHNV, YYDKDF (reference sequence). The CDR3 is 13 residues long. CDR3 region: CATSRGRNQPQHF. The CDR3 coding sequence is TGTGCCACCAGCAGGGGCAGGAATCAGCCCCAGCATTTT.

This chain joins TRBV5-5 and TRBJ2-5; D unclear. The V end was cut by 0 bases, the J end by 5 bases, with 8 bases between. CDR1 is SGHKS, CDR2 YYEKEE, per germline (reference sequence). This CDR3 region has 13 residues. For the CDR3, the DNA is TGTGCCAGCAGCTTGGTTGGAGCGGAGACCCAGTACTTC. It codes for CASSLVGAETQYF.

The V call is TRBV5-1, the J call TRBJ2-5; the D gene is possibly TRBD1 (5 bases). V was pared by 5 bases and J by 4 bases, with 12 bases between. Germline lookup yields CDR1 SGHRS and CDR2 YFSETQ. This CDR3 has 13 amino acids. This CDR3 reads CASRRQGPETQYF. The CDR3 DNA sequence: TGCGCCAGCAGGCGGCAGGGCCCAGAGACCCAGTACTTC.

The chain carries TRBV27 and TRBJ2-5; 9 bases fit TRBD2. This CDR3 region has 17 residues. V lost 3 bases, J lost 3 bases, and 11 bases stayed unmatched. The germline CDR1 and CDR2 sequences are MNHEY and SMNVEV (reference sequence). The CDR3 nucleotides read TGTGCCAGCAGTTTTGGGGCTAGCGGGATGGGGGAAGAGACCCAGTACTTC. Its translation: CASSFGASGMGEETQYF.

This chain joins TRBV28 and TRBJ2-7; 8 nucleotides agree with TRBD2. Germline CDR1 is MDHEN and CDR2 is SYDVKM. The CDR3 covers 11 residues. V lost 10 bases and J lost 6; bases outside the gene matches: 5. The CDR3 sequence: CAIRGGGEQYV. In DNA form, the CDR3 reads TGTGCCATCCGGGGGGGTGGCGAGCAGTACGTC.

This clone was found once. The V and J genes are TRBV29-1 and TRBJ2-5; 11 positions match TRBD2. Trimming removed 6 bases from V and 5 bases from J; junction bases left unmatched: 5. Germline assignment: CDR1 SQVTM and CDR2 ANQGSEA. The CDR3 has 13 residues. The DNA for the CDR3 is TGCAGCGTCCCGGGACTAGCGGCGGAGACCCAGTACTTC. It encodes CSVPGLAAETQYF.

The chain links TRBV7-9 to TRBJ2-1, with D perhaps TRBD2 (7 bases). CDR1 and CDR2 (germline): SEHNR, FQNEAQ (reference sequence). This CDR3 region has 16 residues. Trimming stripped 3 bases from V and 3 bases from J, with 15 bases between. The CDR3 DNA follows: TGTGCCAGCAGCTTTATCGCGGGGGCCAACTACAATGAGCAGTTCTTC. Protein product: CASSFIAGANYNEQFF.

This clone was counted a few times. The V call is TRBV6-5, the J call TRBJ2-7; 9 nucleotides agree with TRBD1. Per the germline V gene, CDR1 is MNHEY and CDR2 is SVGAGI. The CDR3 runs 15 residues. Trimming cost V 6 bases and J 9 bases; bases outside gene matches: 15. Here the CDR3 DNA reads TGTGCCAGCAGGGATGACAGGGGGGCAGTGGGGAGGCAGTACGTC. This codes for CASRDDRGAVGRQYV.

This sequence joins TRBV5-1 and TRBJ2-5, with D possibly matching TRBD2 (5 bases). Per the germline V gene, CDR1 is SGHRS and CDR2 is YFSETQ. The V end lost 0 bases, the J end lost 5 bases, and 20 bases lay between the germline ends. The CDR3 has 17 amino acids. The CDR3 region is CASSLAGRAPREETQYF. The CDR3 DNA follows: TGCGCCAGCAGCTTGGCCGGAAGGGCGCCAAGGGAGGAGACCCAGTACTTC.

This chain uses TRBV5-1 with TRBJ2-3, with 7 nucleotides matching TRBD2. The CDR3 runs 15 residues. With V trimmed by 3 bases and J by 2 bases, 6 bases remained unmatched. Germline-derived CDR1 and CDR2 are SGHRS and YFSETQ. The CDR3 sequence: CASSWGGRNTDTQYF. The CDR3 DNA follows: TGCGCCAGCAGCTGGGGGGGACGGAACACAGATACGCAGTATTTT.

In the case of this clone: A junction end diverges from the germline sequence, so it may reflect a read error. This sequence joins TRBV6-6 and TRBJ2-5, with 7 bases that match TRBD2. CDR1 is MNHNY and CDR2 is SVGAGI in the germline V gene (reference sequence). The CDR3 covers 14 residues. The CDR3 DNA follows: TGTGCCAGCAGTCACTCATTAACAGGACTAGTTTTATACTTC. The encoded protein is CASSHSLTGLVLYF.

The chain is built from TRBV5-1 and TRBJ2-7, with 9 positions matching TRBD1. CDR3 length equals 14 residues. Germline V gene data show CDR1 as SGHRS and CDR2 as YFSETQ. V trimming: 2 bases; J trimming: 2 bases; junction bases outside the gene matches: 2. The CDR3 DNA reads as TGCGCCAGCAGCTTAACAGGGGGCGCCTACGAGCAGTACTTC. This translates into CASSLTGGAYEQYF.

Regarding this clone: In the same sample, other DNA sequences code for this CDR3. The chain couples TRBV27 to TRBJ2-7; D is perhaps TRBD1 (5 bases). The CDR3 covers 17 residues. Germline CDR1 MNHEY, CDR2 SMNVEV (reference sequence). In DNA, the CDR3 is TGTGCCAGCAGTTTCAGGACCTTAGACAGCAGCTCCTACGAGCAATACGTC. Translation: CASSFRTLDSSSYEQYV.

This clone was detected many times. The chain carries TRBV27 and TRBJ2-3; TRBD2 matches at 7 bases. The CDR3 contains 16 residues. Germline-derived CDR1 and CDR2 are MNHEY and SMNVEV (reference sequence). With 5 bases clipped from V and 0 bases from J, the junction kept 8 bases outside the gene matches. CDR3 in DNA: TGTGCCAGCAGTGTCCAGGGACTAAGAAGCACAGATACGCAGTATTTT. It is translated as CASSVQGLRSTDTQYF.

Turning to this clone: At one boundary the junction diverges from the germline segment, which might be a read error. The rearrangement joins TRBV12-3 or TRBV12-4 to TRBJ2-7; D perhaps matches TRBD2 (6 bases). The CDR3 length is 12 residues. CDR3 residues: CASSFRLGTLDF. CDR3 in DNA: TGTGCCAGCAGTTTCCGCCTGGGGACTCTTGACTTC.

This chain uses TRBV5-4 with TRBJ2-5, with unresolved D. V was pared by 5 bases and J by 3 bases, with 14 bases between. The CDR3 is 14 residues long. CDR1 SGHNT and CDR2 YYREEE come from the germline V gene (reference sequence). CDR3 DNA sequence: TGTGCCAGCAGACCTGGCCGGGTCGAAGAGACCCAGTACTTC. As protein: CASRPGRVEETQYF.

This chain joins TRBV10-3 and TRBJ2-3; 8 bases agree with TRBD1. J lost 6 bases, V lost 6 bases, and 8 bases had no gene match. Per germline, CDR1 ENHRY and CDR2 SYGVKD. This CDR3 is 14 amino acids long. CDR3 bases: TGTGCCATCAGGCCAGGGGGCTCCTTTGATACGCAGTATTTT. It is translated as CAIRPGGSFDTQYF.

This chain uses TRBV3-1 (or the pseudogene TRBV3-2) with TRBJ1-4; D uncertain. The CDR3 covers 15 residues. The V gene lost 4 bases and the J gene lost 0 bases, with 9 bases spanning the gap. From germline, CDR1 is LGHDT and CDR2 YNNKEL (reference sequence). The CDR3 protein is CASSLTGATNEKLFF. DNA of the CDR3: TGTGCCAGCAGCCTTACGGGAGCAACTAATGAAAAACTGTTTTTT.

The chain uses TRBV5-1 and TRBJ2-2; 10 bases line up with TRBD2. Trimming cost V 0 bases and J 3 bases; bases outside gene matches: 5. The germline gives CDR1 SGHRS, CDR2 YFSETQ. The CDR3 consists of 17 residues. CDR3 residues: CASSLEAGGPYTGELFF. The CDR3 DNA reads TGCGCCAGCAGCTTGGAAGCGGGAGGGCCTTACACCGGGGAGCTGTTTTTT.

Turning to this clone: At the DNA level, this CDR3 is encoded by other sequences in the same sample as well. This chain joins TRBV5-1 and TRBJ1-3; D unresolved. The CDR3 has 14 amino acids. Between the trimmed V and J ends, which lost 0 bases and 4 bases, there was a span of 8 bases. From germline, CDR1 is SGHRS and CDR2 YFSETQ. The CDR3 loop is CASSLAGYGNTIYF. CDR3 DNA sequence: TGCGCCAGCAGCTTGGCCGGGTACGGAAACACCATATATTTT.

This chain uses TRBV6-2 or TRBV6-3 with TRBJ1-1; TRBD1 matches at 11 bases. V lost 4 bases, J lost 5 bases, and 3 bases stayed unmatched. Germline V CDR1 and CDR2: MNHEY, SVGEGT. The CDR3 extends over 14 amino acids. The CDR3 loop is CASSWDRGKTEAFF. The DNA of the CDR3 is TGTGCCAGCAGTTGGGACAGGGGGAAGACTGAAGCTTTCTTT.

This chain uses TRBV6-2 or TRBV6-3 with TRBJ2-2; D unresolved. This CDR3 is built from 14 residues. V dropped 1 base and J dropped 6 bases, with 9 bases sitting between them. Germline V gene data show CDR1 as MNHEY and CDR2 as SVGEGT. The CDR3 DNA follows: TGTGCCAGCAGTTACTTCGGCCTAGCCGGGGAGCTGTTTTTT. It encodes CASSYFGLAGELFF.

This clone has only one observation. The J gene is TRBJ2-5, the V gene TRBV7-9; 10 nucleotides align to TRBD1. Germline CDR1 SEHNR, CDR2 FQNEAQ (reference sequence). With 4 bases clipped from V and 4 bases from J, the junction kept 12 bases outside the gene matches. CDR3 length equals 17 residues. CDR3 loop: CASSSPRRDRGGETQYF. DNA of the CDR3: TGTGCCAGCAGCTCCCCCAGACGGGACAGGGGAGGAGAGACCCAGTACTTC.

This chain links TRBV25-1 with TRBJ1-1; D is perhaps TRBD1 (5 bases). V lost 4 bases to trimming and J lost 4 bases, with 16 bases between them. Germline V lookup: CDR1 MGHDK, CDR2 SYGVNS. The CDR3 totals 15 residues. The CDR3 DNA follows: TGTGCCAGCAGTGCCCAGCGAGGGGAGGCCACTGAAGCTTTCTTT. Its protein is CASSAQRGEATEAFF.

This clone was seen once. This rearrangement joins TRBV5-1 to TRBJ2-3; 7 nucleotides agree with TRBD1. After removal of 4 bases from V and 0 bases from J, the junction contained 11 bases not matched to a gene. The CDR3 loop spans 17 amino acids. Germline V CDR1 and CDR2: SGHRS, YFSETQ. CDR3 bases: TGCGCCAGCAGCCTCGACCCAATCAGGGGGAGCACAGATACGCAGTATTTT. It encodes CASSLDPIRGSTDTQYF.

The V and J genes are TRBV5-1 and TRBJ2-5; the match to TRBD1 covers 7 bases. The CDR3 is 16 amino acids. The germline V gene encodes CDR1 SGHRS and CDR2 YFSETQ. With V trimmed by 3 bases and J by 2 bases, 10 bases remained unmatched. The CDR3 here is CASSSQTGRIQETQYF. The CDR3 DNA follows: TGCGCCAGCAGCTCCCAGACAGGGCGAATTCAAGAGACCCAGTACTTC. The complete variable domain, with remaining parts taken from reference TRBV5-1 and TRBJ2-5, reads KAGVTQTPRYLIKTRGQQVTLSCSPISGHRSVSWYQQTPGQGLQFLFEYFSETQRNKGNFPGRFSGRQFSNSRSEMNVSTLELGDSALYLCASSSQTGRIQETQYFGPGTRLLVL.

The chain joins TRBV10-3 to TRBJ1-2, with a possible D match to TRBD1 (6 bases). Germline V gene data show CDR1 as ENHRY and CDR2 as SYGVKD. The CDR3 is made up of 15 amino acids. The V gene lost 2 bases and the J gene lost 2 bases, with 12 bases spanning the gap. CDR3 region: CAISEGGRGNYGYTF. CDR3 coding DNA: TGTGCCATCAGTGAGGGGGGCCGTGGCAACTATGGCTACACCTTC.

V and J are TRBV19 and TRBJ1-1, with 7 bases lining up with TRBD1. V lost 6 bases and J lost 7; bases outside the gene matches: 5. From germline, CDR1 is LNHDA and CDR2 SQIVND (reference sequence). CDR3 length: 12 amino acids. The CDR3 DNA sequence: TGTGCCAGTAGCGGACAGGCCGATGAAGCTTTCTTT. It encodes CASSGQADEAFF. Complete variable domain (other parts from reference TRBV19 and TRBJ1-1): DGGITQSPKYLFRKEGQNVTLSCEQNLNHDAMYWYRQDPGQGLRLIYYSQIVNDFQKGDIAEGYSVSREKKESFPLTVTSAQKNPTAFYLCASSGQADEAFFGQGTRLTVV.

The chain recombines TRBV3-1 (or the pseudogene TRBV3-2) with TRBJ1-6; D is possibly TRBD1 (6 bases). Germline V gene lookup returns CDR1 LGHDT and CDR2 YNNKEL (reference sequence). The CDR3 is 16 amino acids. The V gene lost 0 bases and the J gene lost 9 bases, with 15 bases spanning the gap. CDR3 nucleotides: TGTGCCAGCAGCCAAGACGGCGAGGGGGTGGCTTCACCCCTCCACTTT. This codes for CASSQDGEGVASPLHF.

The chain recombines TRBV7-6 with TRBJ1-6; tentative D call: TRBD1 (6 bases). The CDR3 extends over 16 amino acids. Germline CDR1 is SGHVS and CDR2 is FNYEAQ. Deletions cut 2 bases from V and 9 bases from J, with 17 bases between. CDR3 residues: CASSLSRGPLPSPLHF. The CDR3 DNA reads TGTGCCAGCAGCTTAAGCAGGGGACCTCTGCCTTCACCCCTCCACTTT.

V usage is TRBV4-3 and J usage is TRBJ2-2, with 9 bases aligning to TRBD1. There are 17 residues in the CDR3. Trimming at V came to 3 bases and at J to 4 bases, leaving 9 bases not matched to a gene. The germline V gene has CDR1 LGHNA and CDR2 YSLEER. CDR3 nucleotide sequence: TGCGCCAGCAGCCAGGAACAGGGGGCAGGGATCACCGGGGAGCTGTTTTTT. Amino acids: CASSQEQGAGITGELFF.